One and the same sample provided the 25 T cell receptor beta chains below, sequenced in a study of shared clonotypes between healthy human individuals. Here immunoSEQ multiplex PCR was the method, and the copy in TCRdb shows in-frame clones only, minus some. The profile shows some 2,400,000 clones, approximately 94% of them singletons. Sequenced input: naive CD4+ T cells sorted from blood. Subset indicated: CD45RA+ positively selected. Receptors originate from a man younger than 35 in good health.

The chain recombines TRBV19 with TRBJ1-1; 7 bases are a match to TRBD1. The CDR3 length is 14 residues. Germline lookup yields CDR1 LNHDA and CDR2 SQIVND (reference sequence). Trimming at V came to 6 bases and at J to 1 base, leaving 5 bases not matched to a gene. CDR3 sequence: CASRRQGGNTEAFF. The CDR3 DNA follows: TGTGCCAGTAGGAGACAGGGAGGGAACACTGAAGCTTTCTTT. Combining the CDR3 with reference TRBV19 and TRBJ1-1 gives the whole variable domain DGGITQSPKYLFRKEGQNVTLSCEQNLNHDAMYWYRQDPGQGLRLIYYSQIVNDFQKGDIAEGYSVSREKKESFPLTVTSAQKNPTAFYLCASRRQGGNTEAFFGQGTRLTVV.

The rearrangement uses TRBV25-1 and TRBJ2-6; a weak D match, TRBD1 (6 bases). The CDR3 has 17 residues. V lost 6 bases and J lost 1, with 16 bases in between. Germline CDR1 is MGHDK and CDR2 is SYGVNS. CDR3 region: CASRETGTSSGANVLTF. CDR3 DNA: TGTGCCAGCAGAGAGACAGGAACTTCGTCTGGGGCCAACGTCCTGACTTTC.

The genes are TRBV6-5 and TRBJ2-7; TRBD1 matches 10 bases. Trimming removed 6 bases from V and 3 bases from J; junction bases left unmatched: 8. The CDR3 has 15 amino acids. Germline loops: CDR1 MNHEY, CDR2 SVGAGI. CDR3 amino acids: CASRSGTGDIYEQYF. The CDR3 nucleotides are TGTGCCAGCAGGTCCGGGACAGGGGATATCTACGAGCAGTACTTC.

As DNA, the CDR3 is TGTGCCACGGGGAGCGGGGGGATTTACGAGCAGTACTTC. This encodes CATGSGGIYEQYF. This chain connects TRBV10-3 to TRBJ2-7; 9 nucleotides align to TRBD2. Germline lookup yields CDR1 ENHRY and CDR2 SYGVKD. Germline trimming cut 10 bases from V and 4 bases from J; bases unmatched to any gene: 8. This CDR3 is built from 13 residues.

In DNA form, the CDR3 reads TGTGCCAGCAGTGCCGACAGGGGTTTGACCGGGGAGCTGTTTTTT. It translates to CASSADRGLTGELFF. The chain carries TRBV25-1 and TRBJ2-2, with 8 bases fitting TRBD1. This CDR3 contains 15 residues. The V gene's germline CDR1 is MGHDK and CDR2 SYGVNS. J lost 5 bases, V lost 4 bases, and 6 bases had no gene match.

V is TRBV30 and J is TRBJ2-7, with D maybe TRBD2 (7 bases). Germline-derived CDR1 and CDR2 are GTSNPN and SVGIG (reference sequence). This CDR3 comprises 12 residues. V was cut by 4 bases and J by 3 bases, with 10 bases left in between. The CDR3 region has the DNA TGTGCCTGGAAAAGGGGGGGCTACGAGCAGTACTTC. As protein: CAWKRGGYEQYF.

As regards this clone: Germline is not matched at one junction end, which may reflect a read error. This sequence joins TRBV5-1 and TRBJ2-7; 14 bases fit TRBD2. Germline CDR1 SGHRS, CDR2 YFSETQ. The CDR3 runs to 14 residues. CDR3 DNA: TGCGCCAGCAGGTTGGGACTAGCGGGAGACGAGCAGTACTTC. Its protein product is CASRLGLAGDEQYF.

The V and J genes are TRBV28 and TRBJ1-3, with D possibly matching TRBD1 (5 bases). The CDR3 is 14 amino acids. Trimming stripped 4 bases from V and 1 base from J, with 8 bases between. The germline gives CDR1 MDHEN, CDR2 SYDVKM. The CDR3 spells CASSSGLSGNTIYF. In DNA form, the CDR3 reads TGTGCCAGCAGTTCAGGGTTGTCTGGAAACACCATATATTTT.

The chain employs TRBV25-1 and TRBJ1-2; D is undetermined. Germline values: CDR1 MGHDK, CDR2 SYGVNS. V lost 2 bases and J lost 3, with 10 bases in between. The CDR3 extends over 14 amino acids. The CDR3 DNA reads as TGTGCCAGCAGTGAACCTGCCCGGGACTATGGCTACACCTTC. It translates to CASSEPARDYGYTF.

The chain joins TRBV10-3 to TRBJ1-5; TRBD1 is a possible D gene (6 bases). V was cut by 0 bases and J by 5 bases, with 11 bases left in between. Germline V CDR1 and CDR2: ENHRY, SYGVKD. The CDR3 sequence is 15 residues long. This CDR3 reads CAISESGTTDQPQHF. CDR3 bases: TGTGCCATCAGTGAGTCGGGGACAACTGATCAGCCCCAGCATTTT.

CDR3: CASSSTDRANEKLFF. Written as DNA, the CDR3 is TGTGCCAGCAGCTCCACGGACAGGGCTAATGAAAAACTGTTTTTT. This rearrangement joins TRBV11-2 to TRBJ1-4, with 8 bases fitting TRBD1. J lost 3 bases, V lost 4 bases, and 4 bases had no gene match. Germline loops: CDR1 SGHAT, CDR2 FQNNGV. CDR3 size: 15 residues.

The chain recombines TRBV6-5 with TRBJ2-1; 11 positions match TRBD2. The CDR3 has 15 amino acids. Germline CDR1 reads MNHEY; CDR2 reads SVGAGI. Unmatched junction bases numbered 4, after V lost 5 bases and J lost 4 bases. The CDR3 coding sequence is TGTGCCAGCAGTACTAGCGGGAGCATGTACAATGAGCAGTTCTTC. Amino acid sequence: CASSTSGSMYNEQFF.

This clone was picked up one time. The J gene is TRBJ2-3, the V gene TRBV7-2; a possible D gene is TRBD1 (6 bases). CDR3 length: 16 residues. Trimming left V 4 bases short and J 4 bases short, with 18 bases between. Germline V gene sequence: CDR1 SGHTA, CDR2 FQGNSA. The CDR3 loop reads CASSYLQGSPPDTQYF. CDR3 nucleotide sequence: TGTGCCAGCAGCTACCTACAGGGATCCCCCCCAGATACGCAGTATTTT.

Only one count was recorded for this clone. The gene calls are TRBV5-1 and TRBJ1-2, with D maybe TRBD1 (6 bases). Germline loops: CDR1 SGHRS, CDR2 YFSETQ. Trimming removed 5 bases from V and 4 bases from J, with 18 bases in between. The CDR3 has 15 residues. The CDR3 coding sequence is TGCGCCAGCAGGCCGGATCGGGGGCGCGGCTATGGCTACACCTTC. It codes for CASRPDRGRGYGYTF.

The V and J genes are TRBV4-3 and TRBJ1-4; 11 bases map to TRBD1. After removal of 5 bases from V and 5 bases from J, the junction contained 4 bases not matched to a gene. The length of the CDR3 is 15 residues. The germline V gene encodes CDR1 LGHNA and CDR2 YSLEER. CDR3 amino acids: CASSVRDRGNEKLFF. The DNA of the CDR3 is TGCGCCAGCAGCGTCCGGGACAGGGGGAATGAAAAACTGTTTTTT.

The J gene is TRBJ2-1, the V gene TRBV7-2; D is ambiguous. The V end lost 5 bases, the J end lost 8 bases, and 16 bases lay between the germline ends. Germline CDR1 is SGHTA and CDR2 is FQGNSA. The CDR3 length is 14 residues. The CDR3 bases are TGTGCCAGCAGCCCACGATTAGGATACCATGAGCAGTTCTTC. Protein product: CASSPRLGYHEQFF. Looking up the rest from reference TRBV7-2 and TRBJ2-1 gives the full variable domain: GAGVSQSPSNKVTEKGKDVELRCDPISGHTALYWYRQSLGQGLEFLIYFQGNSAPDKSGLPSDRFSAERTGGSVSTLTIQRTQQEDSAVYLCASSPRLGYHEQFFGPGTRLTVL.

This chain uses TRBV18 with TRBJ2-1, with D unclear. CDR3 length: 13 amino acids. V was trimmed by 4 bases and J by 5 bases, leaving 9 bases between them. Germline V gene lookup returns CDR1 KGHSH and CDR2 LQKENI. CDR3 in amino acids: CASSRKDDNEQFF. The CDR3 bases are TGTGCCAGCTCACGGAAAGATGACAATGAGCAGTTCTTC.

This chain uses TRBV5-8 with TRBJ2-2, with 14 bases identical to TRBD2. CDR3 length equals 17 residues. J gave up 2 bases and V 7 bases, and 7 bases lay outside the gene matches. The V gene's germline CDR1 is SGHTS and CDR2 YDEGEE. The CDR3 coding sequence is TGTGCCAGCGGACCCGGGACTAGCGGGAGAAACACCGGGGAGCTGTTTTTT. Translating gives CASGPGTSGRNTGELFF.

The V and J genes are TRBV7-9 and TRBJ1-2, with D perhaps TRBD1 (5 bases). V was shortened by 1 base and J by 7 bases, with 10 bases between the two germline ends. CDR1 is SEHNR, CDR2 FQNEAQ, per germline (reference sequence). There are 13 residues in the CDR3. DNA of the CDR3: TGTGCCAGCAGCTTAGTTGCAGGGCCTGGCTACACCTTC. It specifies CASSLVAGPGYTF.

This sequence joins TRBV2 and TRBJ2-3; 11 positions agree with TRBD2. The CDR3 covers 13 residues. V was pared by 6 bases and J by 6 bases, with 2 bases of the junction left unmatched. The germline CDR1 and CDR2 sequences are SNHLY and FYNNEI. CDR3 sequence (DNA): TGTGCCAGCAGCGGGACTAGCGGCGATACGCAGTATTTT. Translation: CASSGTSGDTQYF.

The CDR3 DNA is TGTGCCAGCAGAGCCCCCGGGACAACGGACGGCTACACCTTC. It specifies CASRAPGTTDGYTF. The V and J genes are TRBV6-1 and TRBJ1-2; tentative D call: TRBD1 (6 bases). Looked up from germline, CDR1 is MNHNS and CDR2 is SASEGT. The V end lost 6 bases, the J end lost 8 bases, and 19 bases lay between the germline ends. The CDR3 spans 14 residues.

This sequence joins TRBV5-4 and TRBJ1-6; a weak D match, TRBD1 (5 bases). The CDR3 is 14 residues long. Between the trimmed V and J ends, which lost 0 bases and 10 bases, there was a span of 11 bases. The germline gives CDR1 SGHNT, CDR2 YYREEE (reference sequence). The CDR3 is CASSLVGAESPLHF. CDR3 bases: TGTGCCAGCAGCTTGGTCGGGGCAGAGTCACCCCTCCACTTT.

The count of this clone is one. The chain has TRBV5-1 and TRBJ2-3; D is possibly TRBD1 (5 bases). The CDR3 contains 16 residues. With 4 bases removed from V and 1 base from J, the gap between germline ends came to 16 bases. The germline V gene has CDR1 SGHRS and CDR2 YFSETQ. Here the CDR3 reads CASSPRAQGGTDTQYF. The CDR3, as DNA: TGCGCCAGCAGCCCCCGGGCCCAGGGTGGCACAGATACGCAGTATTTT.

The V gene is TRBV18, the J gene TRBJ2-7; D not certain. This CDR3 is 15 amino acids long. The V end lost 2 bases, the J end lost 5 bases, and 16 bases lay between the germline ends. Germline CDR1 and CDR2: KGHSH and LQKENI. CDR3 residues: CASSPAVVSVDEQYF. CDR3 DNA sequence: TGTGCCAGCTCACCAGCGGTGGTGTCCGTGGACGAGCAGTACTTC.

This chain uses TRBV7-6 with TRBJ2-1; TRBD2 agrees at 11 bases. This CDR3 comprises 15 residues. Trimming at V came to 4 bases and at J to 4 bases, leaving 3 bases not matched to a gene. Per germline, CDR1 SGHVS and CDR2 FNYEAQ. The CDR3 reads CASSSLAGEYNEQFF. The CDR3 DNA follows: TGTGCCAGCAGCTCACTAGCGGGGGAATACAATGAGCAGTTCTTC.